This passage covers 21 T cell receptor beta chains from one sample sequenced in a study of molecular identifiers for immune sequencing clone quantification. TCRdb fed the PCR reads into MiXCR, producing one record per CDR3 protein. The sample holds over 600,000 distinct CDR3 sequences; roughly 21% are singletons and the top ten take around 0.9%. The sequencing sample was made of naive CD8+ T cells from blood, with Jurkat cell RNA spiked in. Subset described: FACS-sorted CD8+CD4-CCR7+CD45RA+ naive T cells. The receptors originated from a human donor in good health. Some libraries in this study had Jurkat cell RNA spiked in.

In this sample, this clonotype turned up many times. The chain uses TRBV4-3 and TRBJ2-3; possible D gene TRBD1, 5 bases. This CDR3 has 15 residues. CDR1 is LGHNA, CDR2 YSLEER, per germline. V lost 0 bases to trimming and J lost 3 bases, with 10 bases between them. For the CDR3, the DNA is TGCGCCAGCAGCCAAGAGGGCAGGGTGACAGATACGCAGTATTTT. Translated, it gives CASSQEGRVTDTQYF.

The sample holds many counts of this clonotype. The chain joins TRBV7-9 to TRBJ2-4; the match to TRBD1 covers 9 bases. This CDR3 is built from 15 residues. CDR1 and CDR2 from the germline V gene are SEHNR and FQNEAQ (reference sequence). Germline trimming cut 5 bases from V and 8 bases from J; bases unmatched to any gene: 10. The CDR3 bases are TGTGCCAGCAGCCGAATGGGACAGGGAACATACATTCAGTACTTC. This translates into CASSRMGQGTYIQYF. Variable domain in full (rest from reference TRBV7-9 and TRBJ2-4): DTGVSQNPRHKITKRGQNVTFRCDPISEHNRLYWYRQTLGQGPEFLTYFQNEAQLEKSRLLSDRFSAERPKGSFSTLEIQRTEQGDSAMYLCASSRMGQGTYIQYFGAGTRLSVL.

This clonotype was seen at least ten times. CDR3 loop: CASSPGTSNEQFF. CDR3 sequence (DNA): TGTGCCAGCAGCCCCGGGACTAGCAATGAGCAGTTCTTC. The J gene is TRBJ2-1, the V gene TRBV3-1; TRBD2 matches at 8 bases. The CDR3 sequence is 13 residues long. J gave up 6 bases and V 4 bases, and 2 bases lay outside the gene matches. The germline gives CDR1 LGHDT, CDR2 YNNKEL (reference sequence).

This clonotype was counted a few times. The chain uses TRBV5-6 and TRBJ2-6; 11 bases match TRBD2. Germline-derived CDR1 and CDR2 are SGHDT and YYEEEE. Losses at the gene ends were 4 bases for V and 0 bases for J; bases not matched to a gene: 18. This CDR3 contains 22 residues. CDR3: CASSPTPRVAGGPVSGANVLTF. The CDR3 DNA reads as TGTGCCAGCAGCCCCACACCCCGGGTAGCGGGGGGGCCAGTCTCTGGGGCCAACGTCCTGACTTTC.

Notes on this clonotype: A much more abundant neighbour one base away suggests this may be a read error. The CDR3 end shows no conserved phenylalanine or tryptophan, and so a read error is likely. The CDR3 DNA sequence: TGTGCCAGCAGGCGACGGGGGGGCCTAGATACGCAGTATCTT. It is translated as CASRRRGGLDTQYL. The chain has TRBV6-2 or TRBV6-3 and TRBJ2-3; 8 nucleotides match TRBD2. The CDR3 is 14 residues long. The V segment lost 6 bases and the J segment 5 bases; nucleotides outside the gene matches: 7. CDR1 and CDR2 (germline): MNHEY, SVGEGT.

This clonotype was counted at least ten times. V is TRBV7-9 and J is TRBJ2-1; D is uncertain. Germline values: CDR1 SEHNR, CDR2 FQNEAQ (reference sequence). This CDR3 spans 15 amino acids. Trimming took 6 bases from V and 2 from J, leaving 14 bases between them. CDR3 DNA sequence: TGTGCCAGCAGTCGTAGCATTGGGACCTACAATGAGCAGTTCTTC. This sequence encodes CASSRSIGTYNEQFF.

This clonotype has at least ten counts. V usage is TRBV6-5 and J usage is TRBJ2-7, with TRBD2 matching over 8 bases. The CDR3 loop spans 14 amino acids. Germline V lookup: CDR1 MNHEY, CDR2 SVGAGI. The ends lost 4 bases at V and 6 bases at J; junction bases unmatched: 8. The CDR3 bases are TGTGCCAGCAGTTCATGGAGCGGGAGCGTCGAGCAGTACTTC. Encoded protein: CASSSWSGSVEQYF.

This clonotype was recorded many times. The chain recombines TRBV5-6 with TRBJ2-3; a weak D match, TRBD2 (6 bases). Per the germline V gene, CDR1 is SGHDT and CDR2 is YYEEEE. The CDR3 totals 16 residues. V lost 1 base, J lost 2 bases, and 14 bases lay in between. The CDR3 DNA is TGTGCCAGCAGCTTGAGGTCTAGCGAAAACACAGATACGCAGTATTTT. It translates to CASSLRSSENTDTQYF.

With respect to this clonotype: A much larger clone lies one base from this, so it may be a read error. This chain links TRBV7-9 with TRBJ1-5; D gene ambiguous. The germline V gene encodes CDR1 SEHNR and CDR2 FQNEAQ (reference sequence). The CDR3 length is 17 residues. The DNA for the CDR3 is TGTGCCAGCAGCTTAGGCGCAGGTGACTATAGCAATCAGCCCCGGCATTTT. Its translation: CASSLGAGDYSNQPRHF. The variable domain in full, with the rest retrieved from reference TRBV7-9 and TRBJ1-5, is DTGVSQNPRHKITKRGQNVTFRCDPISEHNRLYWYRQTLGQGPEFLTYFQNEAQLEKSRLLSDRFSAERPKGSFSTLEIQRTEQGDSAMYLCASSLGAGDYSNQPRHFGDGTRLSIL.

On this clonotype itself: Just one base apart from a much larger clone, this may be a read error. CDR3 in amino acids: CASSEAAVGGRSQETRYF. The CDR3 nucleotides are TGTGCCAGCAGTGAAGCAGCGGTTGGAGGGAGGTCGCAAGAGACCCGGTACTTC. This rearrangement joins TRBV6-1 to TRBJ2-5, with a weak D call TRBD2 (6 bases). This CDR3 has 18 residues. Germline-derived CDR1 and CDR2 are MNHNS and SASEGT.

This clonotype appeared many times. The chain links TRBV28 to TRBJ1-4; 8 bases are shared with TRBD1. The CDR3 spans 17 residues. V was clipped by 4 bases and J by 4 bases; unmatched bases: 11. Germline V CDR1 and CDR2: MDHEN, SYDVKM. This CDR3 reads CASSSTGTGALNEKLFF. DNA of the CDR3: TGTGCCAGCAGTTCCACCGGGACAGGCGCTCTTAATGAAAAACTGTTTTTT.

Comments on this clonotype: A read error may explain this, as a much larger clone is one base away. The chain links TRBV7-2 to TRBJ2-7; 7 bases line up with TRBD2. Looked up from germline, CDR1 is SGHTA and CDR2 is FQGNSA. The CDR3 runs 15 residues. CDR3 protein: CASSLDAGDSYGQYF. For the CDR3, the DNA is TGTGCCAGCAGCTTAGACGCGGGGGACTCCTACGGGCAGTACTTC.

The chain couples TRBV6-1 to TRBJ2-5; TRBD2 matches 10 bases. Germline lookup yields CDR1 MNHNS and CDR2 SASEGT. V dropped 3 bases and J dropped 7; count of bases not matched to a gene: 17. The CDR3 covers 18 residues. This CDR3 is CASSDRVAGGDLVRTQYF. The DNA for the CDR3 is TGTGCCAGCAGTGACCGTGTAGCGGGGGGCGATCTCGTGCGGACCCAGTACTTC.

In this sample, this clonotype turned up a few times. In DNA form, the CDR3 reads TGTGCCAGCAGCGTAGCGGCGGGACCGGGCGATGAGCAGTTCTTC. This translates into CASSVAAGPGDEQFF. The rearrangement uses TRBV9 and TRBJ2-1, with D possibly matching TRBD2 (6 bases). CDR1 is SGDLS, CDR2 YYNGEE, per germline. V lost 0 bases and J 8 bases, leaving 15 bases between the germline ends. The CDR3 totals 15 residues.

The sample holds many counts of this clonotype. This chain uses TRBV12-3 or TRBV12-4 with TRBJ1-1; D might be TRBD1 (5 bases). V shed 1 base and J shed 4 bases, with 16 bases lying between them. This CDR3 region has 16 residues. The CDR3 region has the DNA TGTGCCAGCAGTTTAGAGTGGGGCGGCAGAGCCACTGAAGCTTTCTTT. Amino acid sequence: CASSLEWGGRATEAFF.

As for this clonotype: Being one base from a much bigger clone, this may be a read error. V is TRBV7-2 and J is TRBJ1-1; D is possibly TRBD1 (5 bases). CDR1 is SGHTA, CDR2 FQGNSA, per germline. The V gene lost 3 bases and the J gene lost 7 bases, with 12 bases spanning the gap. The CDR3 is 13 amino acids. CDR3 bases: TGTGCCAGCAGCTTTTCAGGGCACAGTGAAGCTTTCTTT. This codes for CASSFSGHSEAFF.

This clonotype was recorded many times. The rearrangement links TRBV4-1 to TRBJ2-3, with a weak D call TRBD2 (5 bases). CDR3 length: 16 residues. Germline loops: CDR1 MGHRA, CDR2 YSYEKL. Trimming removed 1 base at V and 2 bases at J, with 13 bases between. CDR3 sequence (DNA): TGCGCCAGCAGCCAAGGCGGGCAGATAGCCACAGATACGCAGTATTTT. It is translated as CASSQGGQIATDTQYF.

The V call is TRBV10-3, the J call TRBJ1-1; D might be TRBD1 (5 bases). CDR1 and CDR2 (germline): ENHRY, SYGVKD. Trimming took off 8 bases at V and 0 bases at J, with 10 bases between the two ends. This CDR3 region has 13 residues. The CDR3 protein is CAIAGGMNTEAFF. The CDR3 nucleotides read TGTGCCATCGCCGGGGGGATGAACACTGAAGCTTTCTTT.

Only a few counts were recorded for this clonotype. This sequence may be a read error, since a much larger clone differs from it by one base. V and J are TRBV13 and TRBJ2-7, with a weak D call TRBD1 (6 bases). Germline V gives CDR1 PRHDT, CDR2 FYEKMQ (reference sequence). The CDR3 spans 14 residues. The CDR3 spells CVSSSGTLSYEQYF. CDR3 nucleotide sequence: TGTGTCAGCAGCTCCGGGACACTCTCCTACGAGCAGTACTTC.

This chain links TRBV12-3 or TRBV12-4 with TRBJ1-5, with unresolved D. The CDR3 sequence is 16 residues long. V lost 3 bases and J 2 bases, leaving 14 bases between the germline ends. The CDR3 nucleotides read TGTGCCAGCAGTTTGGATGGGAGGAGGGGCAATCAGCCCCAGCATTTT. This encodes CASSLDGRRGNQPQHF.

The chain couples TRBV30 to TRBJ1-1, with unresolved D. This CDR3 region has 13 residues. Trimming cost V 0 bases and J 11 bases, with 16 bases left between them. Germline V lookup: CDR1 GTSNPN, CDR2 SVGIG (reference sequence). The CDR3 DNA sequence: TGTGCCTGGAGTGTTCTGATATGGACTGGGGCTTTCTTT. It translates to CAWSVLIWTGAFF.